The source of this T cell receptor (beta chain) is a study of breast tumors, draining lymph nodes, adjacent tissues. Study-wide findings and caveats: Data fit most tumor T cells coming from lymph node, expanding in tumor. Data only fit, rather than demonstrated, lymph node origin of most tumor T cells.

V shed 3 bases and J 3 bases; nucleotides not matched to a gene: 7. Germline CDR1 is KGHSH and CDR2 is LQKENI. The CDR3 is made up of 16 amino acids. TCRdb itself ran the multiplex PCR reads through MiXCR, one entry per CDR3 protein. The table records around 120,000 distinct CDR3 sequences, just under 20% of them present only once. Breast cancer patients provided tissue from their axillary draining lymph nodes. This clonotype was recorded once. The target antigen is unknown. The sequenced sample was axillary lymph node tissue. This sequence joins TRBV18 and TRBJ1-5, with 8 bases identical to TRBD1. The receptor's source is a female donor with breast cancer. Some clones in this sample may be carry-over from other donors' samples. The CDR3 DNA follows: TGTGCCAGCTCACCTCCGGGGACAGGCATCAATCAGCCCCAGCATTTT. Protein product: CASSPPGTGINQPQHF.